This section outlines one T cell receptor (beta chain) sequence together with its context. Its antigen remains unknown. Losses at the gene ends were 4 bases for V and 8 bases for J; bases not matched to a gene: 10. The CDR3 contains 14 residues. Germline assignment: CDR1 LNHDA and CDR2 SQIVND (reference sequence). These data come from a study of CD8+CD57+ T cells in acquired aplastic anemia. In the study overall: Quantities of DNA derived from sorted CD4+ and CD8+ cells averaged approximately 3 ug. Study outcomes and limitations: Patients shared some 30 CD8+ CDR3 sequences with controls. Patients showed no significant difference from controls in CD8+ Simpson's diversity.

Genomic DNA, serving as template, underwent TCR beta VDJ and CDR3 profiling. TCRdb independently ran MiXCR on the reads; one entry per CDR3 protein. This sample has around 250,000 distinct CDR3 sequences, with 50% to 70% found just once. This sequence was found in a human donor with severe aplastic anemia or a healthy control (not recorded which). Input material: sorted CD4+, CD8+, or CD8+CD57+ T cells (not recorded which) from PBMCs. The chain links TRBV19 to TRBJ1-2; 7 bases line up with TRBD1. CDR3 residues: CASSTLDRVNGYTF. The CDR3 DNA follows: TGTGCCAGTAGTACCTTAGACAGGGTGAACGGCTACACCTTC.